Listed here are 29 T cell receptor beta chains from one sample, sequenced in a study of cytomegalovirus exposure and HLA in healthy donors (dated by TCRdb to between 2016 and 2019). Library method: the immunoSEQ multiplex PCR assay. A mixture of 60 forward primers for TCR Vbeta segments and 13 reverse primers for TCR Jbeta segments was used in the multiplex PCR. TCRdb mirrors the immuneACCESS table, restricted to in-frame sequences. Some clones are absent from its copies; in checked studies, under half trace to an unresolved V gene, and the reason for the others is unknown. A total of roughly 100,000 clones appear in this sample, around 57% of them only once. 4.8% of the sample lies in the top ten. The specimen was PBMCs. These receptors were collected from a human donor in good health.

This clone was counted a few times. The CDR3 here is CASSHANLLAGIRGTQYF. CDR3 coding DNA: TGTGCCAGCAGCCACGCCAACCTACTAGCGGGAATTAGGGGTACGCAGTATTTT. This chain joins TRBV7-9 and TRBJ2-3, with TRBD2 identical over 10 bases. The CDR3 extends over 18 amino acids. V lost 5 bases, J lost 8 bases, and 19 bases stayed unmatched. CDR1 SEHNR and CDR2 FQNEAQ come from the germline V gene (reference sequence). The complete variable domain, with remaining parts taken from reference TRBV7-9 and TRBJ2-3, reads DTGVSQNPRHKITKRGQNVTFRCDPISEHNRLYWYRQTLGQGPEFLTYFQNEAQLEKSRLLSDRFSAERPKGSFSTLEIQRTEQGDSAMYLCASSHANLLAGIRGTQYFGPGTRLTVL.

This sequence joins TRBV5-5 and TRBJ2-7; no clear D. This CDR3 is 14 amino acids long. Per the germline V gene, CDR1 is SGHKS and CDR2 is YYEKEE (reference sequence). Deletions cut 0 bases from V and 0 bases from J, with 7 bases between. In nucleotides, the CDR3 is TGTGCCAGCAGCTTGGGGCGGAGCTCCTACGAGCAGTACTTC. Its translation: CASSLGRSSYEQYF. Filled out from reference TRBV5-5 and TRBJ2-7, the complete variable domain reads DAGVTQSPTHLIKTRGQQVTLRCSPISGHKSVSWYQQVLGQGPQFIFQYYEKEERGRGNFPDRFSARQFPNYSSELNVNALLLGDSALYLCASSLGRSSYEQYFGPGTRLTVT.

The CDR3: CASSSGQRSNEQFF. The CDR3 DNA follows: TGTGCCAGCTCATCTGGCCAGCGGAGCAATGAGCAGTTCTTC. This chain uses TRBV18 with TRBJ2-1, with TRBD2 as a possible D gene (5 bases). V was cut by 5 bases and J by 6 bases, with 14 bases left in between. The CDR3 extends over 14 amino acids. CDR1 and CDR2 (germline): KGHSH, LQKENI.

The gene calls are TRBV5-6 and TRBJ2-1, with 8 bases fitting TRBD2. Trimming removed 8 bases from V and 4 bases from J; junction bases left unmatched: 5. The CDR3 spans 13 residues. CDR1 and CDR2 from the germline V gene are SGHDT and YYEEEE. For the CDR3, the DNA is TGTGCCAGTTGGAGCGGGGGTTACAATGAGCAGTTCTTC. Translating gives CASWSGGYNEQFF. Full variable domain (missing parts from reference TRBV5-6 and TRBJ2-1): DAGVTQSPTHLIKTRGQQVTLRCSPKSGHDTVSWYQQALGQGPQFIFQYYEEEERQRGNFPDRFSGHQFPNYSSELNVNALLLGDSALYLCASWSGGYNEQFFGPGTRLTVL.

The V call is TRBV15, the J call TRBJ2-7; TRBD2 might be the D (6 bases). CDR3 length: 14 residues. Germline V gene sequence: CDR1 LNHNV, CDR2 YYDKDF (reference sequence). V was shortened by 2 bases and J by 3 bases, with 11 bases between the two germline ends. The CDR3, as DNA: TGTGCCACCAGCAGAATTGGAGGGAACTACGAGCAGTACTTC. Protein sequence: CATSRIGGNYEQYF.

The sample holds a few counts of this clone. The chain recombines TRBV4-2 with TRBJ1-1, with D possibly TRBD1 on 6 matching bases. The germline gives CDR1 LGHNA, CDR2 YNFKEQ. V was cut by 6 bases and J by 3 bases, with 23 bases left in between. The CDR3 consists of 17 residues. The CDR3 is CASRRNLRGRWDTEAFF. CDR3 sequence (DNA): TGTGCCAGCAGGCGGAACCTCAGGGGCCGGTGGGACACTGAAGCTTTCTTT.

This sequence joins TRBV7-9 and TRBJ2-7; 10 bases align to TRBD1. The CDR3 has 14 residues. The germline gives CDR1 SEHNR, CDR2 FQNEAQ (reference sequence). J lost 5 bases, V lost 5 bases, and 6 bases had no gene match. CDR3 region: CASSTKTGGDEQYF. The CDR3 nucleotides read TGTGCCAGCAGCACGAAGACAGGGGGCGACGAGCAGTACTTC.

The chain joins TRBV6-1 to TRBJ2-1; 14 bases match TRBD2. The length of the CDR3 is 23 residues. V shed 2 bases, J shed 0 bases, and the junction held 18 bases outside the gene matches. Germline values: CDR1 MNHNS, CDR2 SASEGT. Here the CDR3 DNA reads TGTGCCAGCAGTGAAAACATTGGGACTAGCGGGAGTAGGACCAGAAGCTCCTACAATGAGCAGTTCTTC. Its translation: CASSENIGTSGSRTRSSYNEQFF.

The chain's CDR3 is CASFLGGEQYF. CDR3 in DNA: TGTGCCAGCTTCCTCGGGGGCGAGCAGTACTTC. This chain connects TRBV6-1 to TRBJ2-7; D is possibly TRBD2 (6 bases). The CDR3 consists of 11 residues. CDR1 MNHNS and CDR2 SASEGT come from the germline V gene. Trimming left V 8 bases short and J 6 bases short, with 11 bases between.

The chain is built from TRBV19 and TRBJ2-3, with D perhaps matching TRBD2 (6 bases). The germline gives CDR1 LNHDA, CDR2 SQIVND (reference sequence). The CDR3 runs to 15 residues. V was trimmed by 7 bases and J by 4 bases, leaving 18 bases between them. The CDR3 DNA reads as TGTGCCAGTACCTCAAGGAAGCGGGTCCCAGATACGCAGTATTTT. Encoded protein: CASTSRKRVPDTQYF.

This clone has more than one count but fewer than ten. At the DNA level, this CDR3 is encoded by other sequences in the same sample as well. This sequence joins TRBV7-9 and TRBJ2-5; 7 positions agree with TRBD2. The CDR3 is 15 amino acids. The germline V gene has CDR1 SEHNR and CDR2 FQNEAQ (reference sequence). Losses at the gene ends were 6 bases for V and 5 bases for J; bases not matched to a gene: 12. CDR3 sequence (DNA): TGTGCCAGCAGTTCTGCGGCGGGAGAGGGCGAGACCCAGTACTTC. Encoded protein: CASSSAAGEGETQYF.

In DNA form, the CDR3 reads TGTGCCAGCAGTTTATTTTTTCACTACCGGGGCTACGAGCAGTACTTC. Its protein product is CASSLFFHYRGYEQYF. The rearrangement joins TRBV28 to TRBJ2-7; a weak D match, TRBD2 (5 bases). The CDR3 loop spans 16 amino acids. The V end was cut by 1 base, the J end by 3 bases, with 16 bases between. Germline CDR1 reads MDHEN; CDR2 reads SYDVKM. Full variable domain (missing parts from reference TRBV28 and TRBJ2-7): DVKVTQSSRYLVKRTGEKVFLECVQDMDHENMFWYRQDPGLGLRLIYFSYDVKMKEKGDIPEGYSVSREKKERFSLILESASTNQTSMYLCASSLFFHYRGYEQYFGPGTRLTVT.

Of note for this clone: The sample contains more than one DNA sequence encoding this CDR3. This chain links TRBV27 with TRBJ2-7; no clear D. Germline CDR1 MNHEY, CDR2 SMNVEV (reference sequence). This CDR3 region has 13 residues. The germline V and J ends were trimmed by 0 bases and 3 bases, with 6 bases remaining between them. CDR3 loop: CASSLSAHYEQYF. As DNA, the CDR3 is TGTGCCAGCAGTTTATCCGCGCACTACGAGCAGTACTTC.

This clone was observed a few times. This chain uses TRBV28 with TRBJ2-6; D not certain. V dropped 3 bases and J dropped 0 bases, with 18 bases sitting between them. Germline CDR1 reads MDHEN; CDR2 reads SYDVKM. The CDR3 is 19 residues long. The CDR3 sequence: CASSLISPGSVSGANVLTF. CDR3 sequence (DNA): TGTGCCAGCAGTTTGATTTCCCCAGGTTCTGTCTCTGGGGCCAACGTCCTGACTTTC.

The V and J genes are TRBV6-1 and TRBJ1-1, with TRBD1 matching over 7 bases. Losses at the gene ends were 2 bases for V and 1 base for J; bases not matched to a gene: 1. Germline V gives CDR1 MNHNS, CDR2 SASEGT. This CDR3 is built from 14 residues. CDR3 sequence (DNA): TGTGCCAGCAGTGAAAGGGGGCAGAACACTGAAGCTTTCTTT. Translating gives CASSERGQNTEAFF.

By share of the sample, this clone is medium-sized. This chain connects TRBV7-6 to TRBJ1-1; 9 bases fit TRBD1. The CDR3 runs 18 residues. The germline gives CDR1 SGHVS, CDR2 FNYEAQ. The trim removed 5 bases at V and 0 bases at J, leaving 13 bases unmatched. The CDR3 region is CASSLGGGQGLLNTEAFF. As DNA, the CDR3 is TGTGCCAGCAGCCTGGGTGGGGGACAGGGTTTACTGAACACTGAAGCTTTCTTT.

This clone was seen a handful of times. DNA of the CDR3: TGTGCCAGCAGCCGGGACTTACAAGCCCTGTATTTT. It yields the protein CASSRDLQALYF. The genes are TRBV6-5 and TRBJ2-3, with a possible D match to TRBD2 (6 bases). The CDR3 is 12 residues long. CDR1 and CDR2 from the germline V gene are MNHEY and SVGAGI. Trimming took off 6 bases at V and 14 bases at J, with 18 bases between the two ends.

The genes are TRBV4-1 and TRBJ2-5; TRBD1 is a possible D gene (6 bases). The DNA matches TRBJ2-7 better at its end, which makes the J call doubtful. The CDR3 has 15 residues. Germline lookup yields CDR1 MGHRA and CDR2 YSYEKL. CDR3 residues: CASSQGHTGLYEQYF. The CDR3 DNA reads TGCGCCAGCAGCCAAGGTCACACAGGGCTGTACGAGCAGTACTTC.

A single count supports this clone. The chain is built from TRBV19 and TRBJ2-7, with TRBD1 as a possible D gene (6 bases). The CDR3 spans 14 residues. Germline CDR1 and CDR2: LNHDA and SQIVND (reference sequence). V lost 6 bases to trimming and J lost 1 base, with 13 bases between them. In nucleotides, the CDR3 is TGTGCCAGTAGCCCTCGACAGGATTCCTACGAGCAGTACTTC. This encodes CASSPRQDSYEQYF.

This chain joins TRBV15 and TRBJ1-5; D call uncertain. The V gene lost 4 bases and the J gene lost 4 bases, with 11 bases spanning the gap. CDR1 is LNHNV and CDR2 is YYDKDF in the germline V gene (reference sequence). The CDR3 loop spans 14 amino acids. CDR3 protein: CATSTLSGNQPQHF. The CDR3 bases are TGTGCCACCAGCACTCTTTCAGGTAATCAGCCCCAGCATTTT.

The V and J genes are TRBV30 and TRBJ2-1, with TRBD1 identical over 12 bases. CDR1 is GTSNPN, CDR2 SVGIG, per germline (reference sequence). J was trimmed by 7 bases and V by 5 bases; bases with no gene match: 9. The CDR3 is 15 residues long. CDR3 region: CAWRPPGQGANEQFF. The CDR3 DNA sequence: TGTGCCTGGCGTCCTCCGGGACAGGGGGCTAATGAGCAGTTCTTC.

The CDR3 nucleotides read TGTGCCAGCAGCTGGGGGACAGGGCGAGATGGCTACACCTTC. Amino acid sequence: CASSWGTGRDGYTF. The chain has TRBV7-9 and TRBJ1-2, with 9 positions matching TRBD1. Looked up from germline, CDR1 is SEHNR and CDR2 is FQNEAQ (reference sequence). The trim removed 4 bases at V and 6 bases at J, leaving 6 bases unmatched. The CDR3 sequence is 14 residues long.

The V and J genes are TRBV6-5 and TRBJ2-5; D not certain. Deletions cut 3 bases from V and 4 bases from J, with 12 bases between. Germline V CDR1 and CDR2: MNHEY, SVGAGI. This CDR3 region has 14 residues. CDR3 sequence: CASSYTEIGETQYF. In DNA form, the CDR3 reads TGTGCCAGCAGTTATACCGAGATTGGAGAGACCCAGTACTTC.

V and J are TRBV5-1 and TRBJ2-1, with D possibly TRBD2 on 6 matching bases. Germline V gene sequence: CDR1 SGHRS, CDR2 YFSETQ. The CDR3 is 14 residues long. Trimming pared 4 bases from V and 2 bases from J, leaving 10 bases between. DNA for the CDR3: TGCGCCAGCAGCCCCGGACTAACCTACAATGAGCAGTTCTTC. Translation gives CASSPGLTYNEQFF.

This clone was seen a single time. V gene TRBV13 combines with J gene TRBJ2-7, with D perhaps TRBD1 (6 bases). The V and J ends lost 5 bases and 7 bases respectively, with 12 bases between them. The CDR3 is 12 amino acids. Germline assignment: CDR1 PRHDT and CDR2 FYEKMQ (reference sequence). Here the CDR3 DNA reads TGTGCCAGCAGCCCAGGGGCTGGAGAGCAGTACTTC. Residues: CASSPGAGEQYF. Variable domain in full (rest from reference TRBV13 and TRBJ2-7): AAGVIQSPRHLIKEKRETATLKCYPIPRHDTVYWYQQGPGQDPQFLISFYEKMQSDKGSIPDRFSAQQFSDYHSELNMSSLELGDSALYFCASSPGAGEQYFGPGTRLTVT.

This clone has more than one count but fewer than ten. J is TRBJ2-3 and V is TRBV28; D is possibly TRBD2 (6 bases). The CDR3 has 14 residues. Per the germline V gene, CDR1 is MDHEN and CDR2 is SYDVKM. The chain's CDR3 is CGSSRERGTDTQYF. For the CDR3, the DNA is TGTGGTTCTTCGCGGGAAAGGGGCACAGATACGCAGTATTTT.

This sequence joins TRBV2 and TRBJ2-7; 16 bases are a match to TRBD2. This CDR3 region has 16 residues. From germline, CDR1 is SNHLY and CDR2 FYNNEI. V was pared by 4 bases and J by 3 bases, with 3 bases of the junction left unmatched. CDR3 sequence reads: CASSGGLAGGDYEQYF. As DNA, the CDR3 is TGTGCCAGCAGTGGGGGACTAGCGGGAGGGGACTACGAGCAGTACTTC.

The chain couples TRBV6-1 to TRBJ2-7; 8 nucleotides agree with TRBD1. The CDR3 length is 15 residues. Looked up from germline, CDR1 is MNHNS and CDR2 is SASEGT. The J segment lost 3 bases and the V segment lost 5 bases, leaving 9 bases of the junction unmatched. The CDR3 bases are TGTGCCAGCAGTTCCCAGGACAGGGTACTCTACGAGCAGTACTTC. It yields the protein CASSSQDRVLYEQYF.

The chain links TRBV5-1 to TRBJ2-4; 11 bases are a match to TRBD1. Germline CDR1 SGHRS, CDR2 YFSETQ. V trimming: 5 bases; J trimming: 7 bases; junction bases outside the gene matches: 11. The length of the CDR3 is 16 residues. CDR3 in amino acids: CASSSGTGGPQNIQYF. CDR3 coding DNA: TGCGCCAGCAGTTCCGGGACAGGGGGGCCTCAGAACATTCAGTACTTC.